This T cell receptor (beta chain) was sequenced during a study of OX40 agonist ivuxolimab in advanced cancers. Study background: As their treatment, patients were administered ivuxolimab, an agonistic anti-OX40 (CD134) antibody.

Sequencing used immunoSEQ multiplex PCR; TCRdb keeps in-frame clones, though not all of them. The sample consists of around 75,000 clones, 65% to 85% of them appearing once. Sampled blood was obtained at baseline, cycle 4 day 1, and cycle 7 day 1. The V end lost 6 bases, the J end lost 2 bases, and 14 bases lay between the germline ends. Germline CDR1 reads LNHDA; CDR2 reads SQIVND (reference sequence). This CDR3 region has 15 residues. This material consisted of CD4+ or CD8+ T cells sorted from blood, taken in a trial of the OX40 agonist ivuxolimab. The genes are TRBV19 and TRBJ2-1; D possibly matches TRBD1 or TRBD2 (5 bases each). The sequence was obtained from an adult with an advanced solid tumor such as melanoma, head and neck, liver or kidney cancer. The CDR3 DNA follows: TGTGCCAGTAGGCCCGGGGCGCACACCTACAATGAGCAGTTCTTC. It is translated as CASRPGAHTYNEQFF. The full variable domain, in which reference TRBV19 and TRBJ2-1 provide the parts outside the CDR3, is DGGITQSPKYLFRKEGQNVTLSCEQNLNHDAMYWYRQDPGQGLRLIYYSQIVNDFQKGDIAEGYSVSREKKESFPLTVTSAQKNPTAFYLCASRPGAHTYNEQFFGPGTRLTVL.